This T cell receptor beta chain was found in a study of blood T cell repertoires in COVID-19. Study background: Both acute and convalescent COVID-19 samples were obtained from the United States, Italy and Spain. The cDNA or gDNA used as material had been derived from T cells, B-cell-depleted T cells, or PBMCs.

As originally analysed: Amplification from reference gene primers served as the basis for estimated nucleated cell counts. The protocol was immunoSEQ multiplex PCR, while the TCRdb copy is restricted to in-frame clones and leaves out a portion. V, J and clone size derive from that table, while D and trimming were established from the DNA sequence. This table holds approximately 230,000 clones, less than 90% found once. The germline V and J ends were trimmed by 2 bases and 4 bases, with 18 bases remaining between them. The CDR3 extends over 17 amino acids. Per germline, CDR1 SGHAT and CDR2 FQNNGV. The TCR was taken from a man younger than 45 with active or convalescent COVID-19. V usage is TRBV11-2 and J usage is TRBJ2-1; perhaps TRBD2 as D (5 bases). Sequenced material: peripheral blood. The CDR3 reads CASSLLRVLRGYNEQFF. The CDR3 nucleotides read TGTGCCAGCAGCTTACTCCGGGTCCTACGGGGATACAATGAGCAGTTCTTC.